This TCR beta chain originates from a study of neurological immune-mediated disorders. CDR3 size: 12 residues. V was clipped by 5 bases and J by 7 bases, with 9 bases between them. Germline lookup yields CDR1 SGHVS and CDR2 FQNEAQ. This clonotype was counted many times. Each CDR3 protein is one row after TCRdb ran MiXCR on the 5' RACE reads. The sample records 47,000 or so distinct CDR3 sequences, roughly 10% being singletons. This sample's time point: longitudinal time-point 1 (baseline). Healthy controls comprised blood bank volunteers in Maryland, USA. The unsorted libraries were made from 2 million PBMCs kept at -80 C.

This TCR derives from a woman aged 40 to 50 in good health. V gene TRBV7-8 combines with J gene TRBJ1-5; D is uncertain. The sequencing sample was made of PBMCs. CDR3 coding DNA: TGTGCCAGCAGCCTACGGCAGCAGCCCCAGCATTTT. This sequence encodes CASSLRQQPQHF.